This T cell receptor beta chain is drawn from a study of T cells in Graves' hyperthyroidism and ophthalmopathy. Ten or more counts support this clonotype. CDR3 length equals 15 residues. Germline V gene lookup returns CDR1 SEHNR and CDR2 FQNEAQ (reference sequence). The V and J ends lost 6 bases and 2 bases respectively, with 16 bases between them. From RNA transcripts, TCR beta CDR3 regions were amplified. A set of HTBI primers served as the primers for a first-round RT-PCR of the TCR CDR3. Each CDR3 protein gets one entry after TCRdb re-called the multiplex PCR reads with MiXCR. Among hundreds of thousands of distinct CDR3 sequences listed, roughly 13% were seen once.

Sequencing input: blood. This chain links TRBV7-9 with TRBJ2-5; D possibly corresponds to TRBD2 (6 bases). This receptor was obtained from a woman between 35 and 50 years old with Graves' ophthalmopathy. CDR3 residues: CASSNQRVTQETQYF. CDR3 DNA sequence: TGTGCCAGCAGTAACCAGCGGGTGACGCAAGAGACCCAGTACTTC.